Presented here are 29 T cell receptor beta chains from one specimen sequenced in a study of blood T cell repertoires in COVID-19. Method: immunoSEQ multiplex PCR; TCRdb's copy keeps in-frame clones and lacks some. The sample has fewer than 350,000 clones, approximately 86% seen once. The sample was peripheral blood. The receptors originated from a woman between 65 and 79 years old with COVID-19, enrolled during active disease.

The chain links TRBV2 to TRBJ1-4, with TRBD1 matching 10 bases. J was trimmed by 4 bases and V by 7 bases; bases with no gene match: 9. In germline, CDR1 is SNHLY, CDR2 FYNNEI. The CDR3 consists of 16 residues. The CDR3 is CASTMGQGPFNEKLFF. For the CDR3, the DNA is TGTGCCAGCACTATGGGACAGGGGCCTTTTAATGAAAAACTGTTTTTT.

The rearrangement joins TRBV6-6 to TRBJ2-7; TRBD2 matches 8 bases. Trimming took 5 bases from V and 4 from J; bases not matched to a gene: 4. This CDR3 is 13 amino acids long. Germline CDR1 reads MNHNY; CDR2 reads SVGAGI (reference sequence). In DNA, the CDR3 is TGTGCCAGCAGTAAAACTAGCGGATACGAGCAGTACTTC. Translation: CASSKTSGYEQYF.

The J gene is TRBJ1-3, the V gene TRBV28, with D tentatively TRBD1 (6 bases). The CDR3 is 15 amino acids. V gave up 5 bases and J gave up 4 bases, with 15 bases separating them. Germline-derived CDR1 and CDR2 are MDHEN and SYDVKM. CDR3 loop: CASSKRTVPGNTIYF. DNA of the CDR3: TGTGCCAGCAGTAAACGGACAGTTCCCGGAAACACCATATATTTT.

The chain has TRBV19 and TRBJ1-3; no definite D call. CDR3 length equals 16 residues. CDR1 LNHDA and CDR2 SQIVND come from the germline V gene (reference sequence). V was shortened by 7 bases and J by 0 bases, with 16 bases between the two germline ends. CDR3 sequence reads: CASTYSAVLSGNTIYF. DNA of the CDR3: TGTGCCAGTACCTACTCTGCGGTTCTCTCTGGAAACACCATATATTTT. The full variable domain, in which reference TRBV19 and TRBJ1-3 provide the parts outside the CDR3, is DGGITQSPKYLFRKEGQNVTLSCEQNLNHDAMYWYRQDPGQGLRLIYYSQIVNDFQKGDIAEGYSVSREKKESFPLTVTSAQKNPTAFYLCASTYSAVLSGNTIYFGEGSWLTVV.

V gene TRBV12-3 or TRBV12-4 combines with J gene TRBJ2-7; no firm D call. This CDR3 has 11 amino acids. Between the trimmed V and J ends, which lost 5 bases and 5 bases, there was a span of 7 bases. The CDR3 bases are TGTGCCAGCAGTGTACTCGACGAGCAGTACTTC. This encodes CASSVLDEQYF.

The chain joins TRBV3-1 (or the pseudogene TRBV3-2) to TRBJ2-7; D is perhaps TRBD1 (6 bases). V was shortened by 4 bases and J by 2 bases, with 12 bases between the two germline ends. This CDR3 region has 14 residues. The germline V gene has CDR1 LGHDT and CDR2 YNNKEL (reference sequence). The CDR3 sequence is CASSRGDNPYEQYF. Here the CDR3 DNA reads TGTGCCAGCAGCCGTGGGGACAACCCCTACGAGCAGTACTTC.

The CDR3 spells CASSSGVWNENSPLHF. The CDR3 bases are TGTGCCAGCAGCTCCGGGGTATGGAACGAGAATTCACCCCTCCACTTT. The chain has TRBV27 and TRBJ1-6; D unclear. Trimming took 6 bases from V and 7 from J, leaving 19 bases between them. This CDR3 is 16 amino acids long. From germline, CDR1 is MNHEY and CDR2 SMNVEV (reference sequence).

This rearrangement joins TRBV27 to TRBJ2-3; 12 nucleotides match TRBD2. Germline V gene data show CDR1 as MNHEY and CDR2 as SMNVEV (reference sequence). This CDR3 has 16 amino acids. J lost 5 bases, V lost 3 bases, and 6 bases had no gene match. In DNA form, the CDR3 reads TGTGCCAGCAGTTTCCGGCGACTAGCGGGGGTAGATACGCAGTATTTT. Its translation is CASSFRRLAGVDTQYF.

The V call is TRBV7-3, the J call TRBJ2-1; 7 bases map to TRBD1. Germline trimming cut 0 bases from V and 3 bases from J; bases unmatched to any gene: 8. CDR1 SGHTA and CDR2 FQGTGA come from the germline V gene. This CDR3 region has 17 residues. The CDR3, as DNA: TGTGCCAGCAGCTTAACGTTAGGTTCAGGGGGCTACAATGAGCAGTTCTTC. Translating gives CASSLTLGSGGYNEQFF. The whole variable domain, filled in from reference TRBV7-3 and TRBJ2-1, reads GAGVSQTPSNKVTEKGKYVELRCDPISGHTALYWYRQSLGQGPEFLIYFQGTGAADDSGLPNDRFFAVRPEGSVSTLKIQRTERGDSAVYLCASSLTLGSGGYNEQFFGPGTRLTVL.

The chain combines TRBV3-1 (or the pseudogene TRBV3-2) with TRBJ1-4, with 9 nucleotides matching TRBD1. The J segment lost 2 bases and the V segment lost 0 bases, leaving 7 bases of the junction unmatched. The CDR3 loop spans 18 amino acids. Germline-derived CDR1 and CDR2 are LGHDT and YNNKEL (reference sequence). This CDR3 reads CASSQDLGTGSTNEKLFF. The CDR3 bases are TGTGCCAGCAGCCAAGATCTCGGGACAGGGTCGACTAATGAAAAACTGTTTTTT.

The J gene is TRBJ1-5, the V gene TRBV5-8; TRBD1 matches at 7 bases. The V and J ends lost 4 bases and 4 bases, in that order; junction bases with no gene match: 8. Germline CDR1 SGHTS, CDR2 YDEGEE. The CDR3 consists of 15 residues. CDR3 coding DNA: TGTGCCAGCAGCAAGGGACAGCTACCTAATCAGCCCCAGCATTTT. This sequence encodes CASSKGQLPNQPQHF.

The chain uses TRBV7-2 and TRBJ1-3, with a possible D match to TRBD1 (5 bases). The CDR3 runs to 15 residues. Trimming pared 2 bases from V and 0 bases from J, leaving 8 bases between. CDR1 is SGHTA and CDR2 is FQGNSA in the germline V gene. In nucleotides, the CDR3 is TGTGCCAGCAGCTTACGGAGGGGCTCTGGAAACACCATATATTTT. Its protein product is CASSLRRGSGNTIYF.

V and J are TRBV5-1 and TRBJ2-7; perhaps TRBD1 as D (5 bases). This CDR3 region has 14 residues. V was trimmed by 6 bases and J by 5 bases, leaving 18 bases between them. In germline, CDR1 is SGHRS, CDR2 YFSETQ. The CDR3 is CASTDAGKVDEQYF. The CDR3 nucleotides read TGCGCCAGCACTGACGCAGGGAAGGTAGACGAGCAGTACTTC.

The DNA for the CDR3 is TGTGCCAGGAAACAGGGGGCCACAGATACGCAGTATTTT. Translated: CARKQGATDTQYF. The chain couples TRBV2 to TRBJ2-3; TRBD1 aligns across 9 bases. Germline-derived CDR1 and CDR2 are SNHLY and FYNNEI. There are 13 residues in the CDR3. J gave up 2 bases and V 9 bases, and 3 bases lay outside the gene matches.

This sequence joins TRBV30 and TRBJ1-6; possible D gene TRBD1, 6 bases. CDR3 length: 13 residues. CDR1 GTSNPN and CDR2 SVGIG come from the germline V gene (reference sequence). Deletions cut 1 base from V and 8 bases from J, with 9 bases between. CDR3 sequence: CAWSGTDDSPLHF. The CDR3 DNA sequence: TGTGCCTGGAGTGGGACAGACGATTCACCCCTCCACTTT.

The chain combines TRBV7-2 with TRBJ1-3, with 8 bases aligning to TRBD1. CDR1 is SGHTA and CDR2 is FQGNSA in the germline V gene. This CDR3 has 14 amino acids. V shed 6 bases and J 4 bases; nucleotides not matched to a gene: 5. The CDR3 nucleotides are TGTGCCAGCAGTTTGACAGGGGAAGGAAACACCATATATTTT. It is translated as CASSLTGEGNTIYF.

V gene TRBV27 combines with J gene TRBJ2-3; TRBD2 matches at 10 bases. Looked up from germline, CDR1 is MNHEY and CDR2 is SMNVEV (reference sequence). The CDR3 is 15 residues long. Trimming removed 8 bases from V and 5 bases from J; junction bases left unmatched: 10. CDR3 bases: TGTGCCAGCGGCGACGAGCGGGGGGGCGGAGATACGCAGTATTTT. It encodes CASGDERGGGDTQYF.

The V call is TRBV6-5, the J call TRBJ1-1; no clear D gene. Germline CDR1 MNHEY, CDR2 SVGAGI. The V end was cut by 6 bases, the J end by 0 bases, with 8 bases between. The length of the CDR3 is 13 residues. CDR3 nucleotide sequence: TGTGCCAGCAGCAATACAGTGAACACTGAAGCTTTCTTT. It encodes CASSNTVNTEAFF.

The rearrangement links TRBV2 to TRBJ2-7; D not certain. From germline, CDR1 is SNHLY and CDR2 FYNNEI. The length of the CDR3 is 14 residues. V lost 0 bases and J 1 base, leaving 7 bases between the germline ends. CDR3: CASSEAGRSYEQYF. DNA of the CDR3: TGTGCCAGCAGTGAAGCAGGCAGGTCCTACGAGCAGTACTTC.

The chain joins TRBV24-1 to TRBJ2-7; possible D gene TRBD1, 6 bases. Germline V lookup: CDR1 KGHDR, CDR2 SFDVKD. With 4 bases removed from V and 4 bases from J, the gap between germline ends came to 13 bases. The CDR3 has 14 amino acids. This chain's CDR3 is CATSDPSDSYEQYF. CDR3 DNA sequence: TGTGCCACCAGTGACCCCTCGGACAGTTACGAGCAGTACTTC.

The CDR3: CASSLDFNSPLHF. CDR3 nucleotides: TGTGCCAGCAGCTTGGACTTTAATTCACCCCTCCACTTT. V and J are TRBV5-6 and TRBJ1-6; D not resolved. The germline V gene has CDR1 SGHDT and CDR2 YYEEEE. With 0 bases removed from V and 6 bases from J, the gap between germline ends came to 4 bases. The CDR3 consists of 13 residues.

The chain employs TRBV6-5 and TRBJ1-1, with a weak D call TRBD1 (5 bases). V was shortened by 6 bases and J by 1 base, with 9 bases between the two germline ends. Germline V CDR1 and CDR2: MNHEY, SVGAGI. The CDR3 is made up of 13 amino acids. Written as DNA, the CDR3 is TGTGCCAGCAGCAGGGTATCGAACACTGAAGCTTTCTTT. Amino acid sequence: CASSRVSNTEAFF.

The chain uses TRBV3-1 (or the pseudogene TRBV3-2) and TRBJ2-3; D possibly corresponds to TRBD1 (6 bases). CDR3 length equals 16 residues. Germline CDR1 is LGHDT and CDR2 is YNNKEL (reference sequence). Trimming took off 4 bases at V and 0 bases at J, with 14 bases between the two ends. Here the CDR3 DNA reads TGTGCCAGCAGCCGCAGGACAGCTCAGAGCACAGATACGCAGTATTTT. Protein product: CASSRRTAQSTDTQYF.

The chain links TRBV10-3 to TRBJ2-7; D is perhaps TRBD1 (6 bases). V lost 8 bases, J lost 2 bases, and 10 bases lay in between. Germline CDR1 is ENHRY and CDR2 is SYGVKD. The CDR3 is made up of 12 amino acids. The CDR3 DNA sequence: TGTGCCATCGGTGGACAGACCTACGAGCAGTACTTC. Translating it yields CAIGGQTYEQYF.

The chain combines TRBV30 with TRBJ1-2, with D possibly being TRBD1 (5 bases). Germline V lookup: CDR1 GTSNPN, CDR2 SVGIG (reference sequence). The CDR3 consists of 12 residues. V lost 2 bases, J lost 4 bases, and 8 bases lay in between. DNA of the CDR3: TGTGCCTGGAGTCAAGGGGCCTATGGCTACACCTTC. This sequence encodes CAWSQGAYGYTF.

The chain employs TRBV29-1 and TRBJ2-5; D is perhaps TRBD1 (5 bases). Germline CDR1 is SQVTM and CDR2 is ANQGSEA. CDR3 length: 13 residues. Trimming shortened V by 2 bases and J by 3 bases, and 10 bases separated the two germline ends. The CDR3 region is CSVERGGEETQYF. CDR3 coding DNA: TGCAGCGTTGAAAGGGGCGGAGAAGAGACCCAGTACTTC. The full variable domain, with the rest looked up from reference TRBV29-1 and TRBJ2-5, is SAVISQKPSRDICQRGTSLTIQCQVDSQVTMMFWYRQQPGQSLTLIATANQGSEATYESGFVIDKFPISRPNLTFSTLTVSNMSPEDSSIYLCSVERGGEETQYFGPGTRLLVL.

The genes are TRBV25-1 and TRBJ1-2, with TRBD1 matching 10 bases. The length of the CDR3 is 14 residues. V lost 5 bases and J lost 7; bases outside the gene matches: 7. The germline CDR1 and CDR2 sequences are MGHDK and SYGVNS. This CDR3 is CASSRRGTGAGYTF. The CDR3 DNA sequence: TGTGCCAGCAGTAGGCGGGGGACAGGGGCTGGCTACACCTTC.

This clone came up once. V is TRBV28 and J is TRBJ1-1; D might be TRBD1 (6 bases). From germline, CDR1 is MDHEN and CDR2 SYDVKM. The CDR3 is made up of 13 amino acids. Between the trimmed V and J ends, which lost 10 bases and 4 bases, there was a span of 16 bases. In DNA, the CDR3 is TGTGCCATCCAGGGGTCCGATCTCACTGAAGCTTTCTTT. Translation gives CAIQGSDLTEAFF.

The rearrangement uses TRBV5-4 and TRBJ1-1; possible D gene TRBD1, 6 bases. The CDR3 totals 15 residues. The V gene lost 2 bases and the J gene lost 1 base, with 12 bases spanning the gap. Germline V CDR1 and CDR2: SGHNT, YYREEE (reference sequence). The CDR3 coding sequence is TGTGCCAGCAGCTTACCTAAGACAGGGAACACTGAAGCTTTCTTT. This codes for CASSLPKTGNTEAFF.